These 19 T cell receptor beta chains were sequenced from one sample in a study of regulatory T cells in long-lasting Graves disease. The TCR beta library used iRepertoire HTBI primers with Arm-PCR amplification of CDR3. MiXCR, run by TCRdb on the multiplex PCR reads, gives a single entry per CDR3 protein. The table includes around 340,000 distinct CDR3 sequences, about 20% detected once. The sample's time point: persistent/refractory GD, antithyroid drugs over 5 years with positive TRAb. The TCR library used RNA extracted from PBMCs. The material sequenced was peripheral blood mononuclear cells (PBMCs), taken when the disease was refractory, from a patient treated with antithyroid drugs. The receptors here all came from a female donor with Graves disease.

This clonotype occurred many times. The chain employs TRBV20-1 and TRBJ1-6; 7 nucleotides match TRBD1. Trimming cost V 4 bases and J 7 bases; bases outside gene matches: 4. Looked up from germline, CDR1 is DFQATT and CDR2 is SNEGSKA (reference sequence). CDR3 size: 13 residues. The CDR3 here is CSANRDRNSPLHF. CDR3 in DNA: TGCAGTGCTAACCGGGACAGAAATTCACCCCTCCACTTT.

The chain combines TRBV6-1 with TRBJ2-7, with a tentative D call TRBD1 (5 bases). This CDR3 spans 12 amino acids. CDR1 is MNHNS and CDR2 is SASEGT in the germline V gene. V was clipped by 3 bases and J by 3 bases, with 6 bases between them. The CDR3 DNA follows: TGTGCCAGCAGTGACAGGGACTACGAGCAGTACTTC. Protein sequence: CASSDRDYEQYF.

A single count supports this clonotype. The V gene is TRBV6-1, the J gene TRBJ2-3; 7 bases are a match to TRBD2. CDR3 length: 15 residues. Trimming cost V 3 bases and J 3 bases; bases outside gene matches: 6. Germline V lookup: CDR1 MNHNS, CDR2 SASEGT. The CDR3 nucleotides are TGTGCCAGCAGTGAGGCGGGAGTGACTACAGATACGCAGTATTTT. This codes for CASSEAGVTTDTQYF.

This clonotype was detected many times. This rearrangement joins TRBV27 to TRBJ1-2, with D unclear. The CDR3 extends over 15 amino acids. Per germline, CDR1 MNHEY and CDR2 SMNVEV (reference sequence). V lost 1 base to trimming and J lost 2 bases, with 11 bases between them. The CDR3 bases are TGTGCCAGCAGTTTATGGAGTAGTGGCAACTATGGCTACACCTTC. Its protein product is CASSLWSSGNYGYTF.

This clonotype was observed at least ten times. The rearrangement links TRBV28 to TRBJ1-5; D remains unclear. Germline V gene sequence: CDR1 MDHEN, CDR2 SYDVKM. The CDR3 runs to 17 residues. Trimming removed 0 bases from V and 0 bases from J, with 12 bases in between. CDR3 sequence reads: CASSLWVPAYSNQPQHF. For the CDR3, the DNA is TGTGCCAGCAGTTTATGGGTTCCAGCTTATAGCAATCAGCCCCAGCATTTT.

This clonotype was seen a handful of times. The J gene is TRBJ1-5, the V gene TRBV20-1, with 7 bases that match TRBD1. The junction had 8 bases not matched to a gene; V was cut back by 6 bases and J by 0 bases. Germline loops: CDR1 DFQATT, CDR2 SNEGSKA (reference sequence). This CDR3 contains 15 residues. The CDR3 DNA follows: TGCAGTGCGACTAGGGACAGCGTTAGCAATCAGCCCCAGCATTTT. This sequence encodes CSATRDSVSNQPQHF.

The CDR3 spells CASSPRGGRNTEAFF. The CDR3 region has the DNA TGTGCCAGCAGCCCGAGGGGCGGAAGAAACACTGAAGCTTTCTTT. The chain combines TRBV6-1 with TRBJ1-1, with D possibly being TRBD1 (5 bases). The V and J ends lost 6 bases and 2 bases respectively, with 16 bases between them. The CDR3 contains 15 residues. The V gene's germline CDR1 is MNHNS and CDR2 SASEGT.

This clonotype was seen at least ten times. The chain carries TRBV29-1 and TRBJ1-1; D not certain. Trimming cost V 0 bases and J 1 base, with 9 bases left between them. CDR1 is SQVTM, CDR2 ANQGSEA, per germline. This CDR3 spans 14 amino acids. CDR3 DNA sequence: TGCAGCGTTGAAGATCCACGGGCGAACACTGAAGCTTTCTTT. Amino acids: CSVEDPRANTEAFF.

Concerning this clonotype itself: This may be a read error, as it is one base from a much larger clone. This sequence joins TRBV7-8 and TRBJ2-7; 7 nucleotides align to TRBD1. This CDR3 is 14 amino acids long. Germline V gene sequence: CDR1 SGHVS, CDR2 FQNEAQ. The CDR3 spells CASSRGDSSCEQYF. The CDR3 bases are TGTGCCAGCAGCCGAGGGGACAGTTCCTGCGAGCAGTACTTC.

This clonotype was picked up many times. The CDR3 bases are TGTGCCAGCAGCTTAGGGGGAGGGATGTTATATCAGCCCCAGCATTTT. Amino acids: CASSLGGGMLYQPQHF. V gene TRBV7-2 combines with J gene TRBJ1-5; D call uncertain. This CDR3 region has 16 residues. CDR1 is SGHTA and CDR2 is FQGNSA in the germline V gene. V lost 1 base and J lost 5, with 15 bases in between.

This clonotype was seen more than once but under ten times. V and J are TRBV11-3 and TRBJ2-7; 9 bases are a match to TRBD1. The CDR3 contains 17 residues. Looked up from germline, CDR1 is SGHNT and CDR2 is YENEEA. Trimming cost V 5 bases and J 4 bases; bases outside gene matches: 15. CDR3 region: CASSLTGFDRGRYEQYF. DNA for the CDR3: TGTGCCAGCAGCCTTACTGGATTTGACAGGGGGAGATACGAGCAGTACTTC.

This clonotype has just a few counts. The chain links TRBV14 to TRBJ1-4; unclear D gene. CDR1 SGHDN and CDR2 FVKESK come from the germline V gene. The CDR3 totals 15 residues. Trimming took off 8 bases at V and 0 bases at J, with 13 bases between the two ends. The CDR3 DNA sequence: TGTGCCAGCGGTCCAAGAGGGACAACTAATGAAAAACTGTTTTTT. Translating gives CASGPRGTTNEKLFF.

In its sample, this clonotype was seen a few times. The rearrangement joins TRBV10-2 to TRBJ1-1; D not resolved. Trimming pared 7 bases from V and 4 bases from J, leaving 10 bases between. Germline values: CDR1 WSHSY, CDR2 SAAADI. The CDR3 totals 12 residues. CDR3 region: CASKAPSTEAFF. CDR3 bases: TGCGCCAGCAAGGCGCCAAGCACTGAAGCTTTCTTT.

This clonotype turned up a few times. The chain is built from TRBV6-5 and TRBJ2-2; D remains ambiguous. CDR3 length: 11 residues. Germline V CDR1 and CDR2: MNHEY, SVGAGI. V lost 4 bases and J 7 bases, leaving 4 bases between the germline ends. In nucleotides, the CDR3 is TGTGCCAGCAGTTGGAGCGGGGAGCTGTTTTTT. Its protein product is CASSWSGELFF.

This CDR3 reads CATSLSGGTLEAFF. Written as DNA, the CDR3 is TGTGCCACCAGCCTTTCTGGGGGGACACTCGAAGCTTTCTTT. V and J are TRBV24-1 and TRBJ1-1; maybe TRBD1 (6 bases). This CDR3 has 14 residues. The V end was cut by 7 bases, the J end by 8 bases, with 19 bases between. In germline, CDR1 is KGHDR, CDR2 SFDVKD.

This clonotype appeared many times. The V call is TRBV12-3 or TRBV12-4, the J call TRBJ1-4; D possibly corresponds to TRBD1 (5 bases). The CDR3 loop spans 14 amino acids. V was trimmed by 3 bases and J by 7 bases, leaving 12 bases between them. This chain's CDR3 is CASSFQGKGEKLFF. The CDR3 DNA reads TGTGCCAGCAGTTTTCAGGGCAAAGGTGAAAAACTGTTTTTT.

This clonotype was detected ten times or more. The rearrangement joins TRBV6-5 to TRBJ2-7, with 7 nucleotides matching TRBD2. J lost 6 bases, V lost 1 base, and 12 bases had no gene match. Germline V CDR1 and CDR2: MNHEY, SVGAGI. CDR3 length: 16 residues. The CDR3 spells CASSYYGGSKEFEQYF. The CDR3 bases are TGTGCCAGCAGTTACTACGGCGGGAGTAAGGAGTTCGAGCAGTACTTC.

This clonotype was recorded many times. The J gene is TRBJ1-1, the V gene TRBV2; 9 bases line up with TRBD1. Germline CDR1 is SNHLY and CDR2 is FYNNEI. The V gene end was trimmed by 5 bases and the J gene end by 3 bases; junction bases not matched to a gene: 4. The CDR3 runs to 14 residues. The CDR3 nucleotides are TGTGCCAGCAGTCTAGGGACAGGGTACACTGAAGCTTTCTTT. The encoded protein is CASSLGTGYTEAFF.

This clonotype was seen a handful of times. This chain connects TRBV6-2 or TRBV6-3 to TRBJ1-5; D is ambiguous. There are 16 residues in the CDR3. Germline-derived CDR1 and CDR2 are MNHEY and SVGEGT. Between the trimmed V and J ends, which lost 0 bases and 0 bases, there was a span of 9 bases. CDR3 in DNA: TGTGCCAGCAGTTACTCGCCCCCAGTTAGCAATCAGCCCCAGCATTTT. The encoded protein is CASSYSPPVSNQPQHF.